The table lists the clone carrying this T cell receptor beta chain with many counts. The antigen is undetermined. The entry originates in a study of T cells in Graves' hyperthyroidism and ophthalmopathy. Study summary: At the time of initial diagnosis and before any treatment, peripheral blood was collected. Study conclusions and caveats: Ophthalmopathy was distinguished from stable hyperthyroidism by 13 V-J signatures. Most thyroid clonotypes expanded above 0.001 appeared in blood too.

Template material for amplifying TCR beta CDR3 regions consisted of RNA transcripts. HTBI primers were used for first-round RT-PCR of the TCR CDR3. One entry per CDR3 protein, called by TCRdb with MiXCR from the multiplex PCR reads. The sample shows 700,000 or so distinct CDR3 sequences, about 14% of them seen only once. V shed 1 base and J shed 4 bases, with 10 bases lying between them. This CDR3 has 14 residues. Germline assignment: CDR1 MDHEN and CDR2 SYDVKM. The TCR originated in a woman aged 45-60 years with Graves' ophthalmopathy. Material for sequencing was blood. The chain joins TRBV28 to TRBJ1-1, with no clear D. CDR3 protein: CASSLFDGLTEAFF. CDR3 bases: TGTGCCAGCAGTTTATTTGACGGACTCACTGAAGCTTTCTTT.